The rows below give T cell receptor beta chains drawn from one sample of a study of metastatic and nonmetastatic thyroid tumors. TCRdb called clones again from the PCR reads with MiXCR. The repertoire has fewer than 12,000 clones, 25% to 30% of them found once; the top ten carry 10%. The sample was tumor tissue. These receptors were obtained from a male donor with papillary thyroid cancer or a benign thyroid nodule (not recorded which). Some clones in this sample may be carry-over from other donors' samples. Both conserved end residues are part of each CDR3. The D gene is left open where the match is weak. Clone size is given for some rows only: seen once, a few or many times, or a class if the clone is expanded.

TRBV11-2	16	TRBJ1-2	NA	once	TGTGCCAGCAGCTTATCTCGCTGGGGGCAGGGCTATGGCTACACCTTC	CASSLSRWGQGYGYTF
TRBV6-2/TRBV6-3	13	TRBJ2-7	NA	NA	TGTGCCAGCGGCCTCAGCGGGTACTACGAGCAGTACTTC	CASGLSGYYEQYF
TRBV20-1	13	TRBJ1-4	NA	NA	TGCAGTGCCCCTCGGCCAGGAAATGAAAAACTGTTTTTT	CSAPRPGNEKLFF
TRBV29-1	13	TRBJ2-5	NA	medium-sized	TGCAGCGTTGAAGATAACGGACGGGACACCCCGTTTTTC	CSVEDNGRDTPFF
TRBV20-1	10	TRBJ2-7	NA	NA	TGCAGTGCTAGTTCGGCAGCGCATTACTTC	CSASSAAHYF
TRBV27	15	TRBJ2-7	TRBD1	few	TGTGCCAGCAGTTTATGGGGGACAGCCCTTGAAGAGCAGTACTTC	CASSLWGTALEEQYF
TRBV28	14	TRBJ1-1	TRBD1	few	TGTGCCAGCAGCTTGGGACAGACGAACACTGAAGCTTTCTTT	CASSLGQTNTEAFF
TRBV4-3	14	TRBJ2-3	NA	NA	TGCGCCAGCAGCCCCCGGCCGGGTCCAGATACGCAGTATTTT	CASSPRPGPDTQYF
TRBV7-9	15	TRBJ2-7	TRBD2	NA	TGTGCCAGCAGCGACCATAGCGGGAGACTCCACGAGCAGTACTTC	CASSDHSGRLHEQYF
TRBV7-9	13	TRBJ1-1	TRBD1	medium-sized	TGTGCCAGCAGTTACAGGGGGGACACTGAAGCTTTCTTT	CASSYRGDTEAFF
TRBV24-1	14	TRBJ1-5	NA	medium-sized	TGTGCCACCAGTGAGGACCATAGCAATCAGCCCCAGCATTTT	CATSEDHSNQPQHF
TRBV6-2/TRBV6-3	15	TRBJ1-1	NA	few	TGTGCCAGCAGTTATGAGGGACTTGGACGGCTTGAAGCTTTCTTT	CASSYEGLGRLEAFF
TRBV4-2	15	TRBJ2-7	TRBD1	NA	TGTGCCAGCAGCCAAGAGGACAGGACATCCTACGAGCAGTACTTC	CASSQEDRTSYEQYF
TRBV7-8	14	TRBJ1-2	NA	medium-sized	TGTGCCAGCAGCGCCAGTGTGATAGGGCATGGCTACACCTTC	CASSASVIGHGYTF
TRBV5-1	16	TRBJ2-3	TRBD1	few	TGCGCCAGCAGCTTGGAACAGGGGGCCAGGGCAGATACGCAGTATTTT	CASSLEQGARADTQYF
TRBV18	16	TRBJ2-3	NA	many	TGTGCCAGCTCACCATTTAAAGGGGGGCTGGCAGATACGCAGTATTTT	CASSPFKGGLADTQYF
TRBV6-1	14	TRBJ2-7	NA	NA	TGTGCCAGCAGTGAATGGGGGGCGCGTCTCGAGCAGTACTTC	CASSEWGARLEQYF
TRBV6-1	15	TRBJ2-2	TRBD2	medium-sized	TGTGCCAGCAGTCAACTAGCGGAGTTCACCGGGGAGCTGTTTTTT	CASSQLAEFTGELFF
TRBV11-2	15	TRBJ1-5	NA	NA	TGTGCCAGCAGCTTAGAATTTGGCGCAAATCAGCCCCAGCATTTT	CASSLEFGANQPQHF
TRBV7-2	12	TRBJ2-5	NA	many	TGTGCCAGCAGCCTAAACCTGGAGACCCAGTACTTC	CASSLNLETQYF
TRBV20-1	15	TRBJ1-6	NA	many	TGCAGTGCTAGAAATATGGTCCGTCGAGGTTCACCCCTCCACTTT	CSARNMVRRGSPLHF
TRBV12-3/TRBV12-4	14	TRBJ1-2	TRBD1	NA	TGTGCCAGCAGTCCGTTCCGACAGGGATATGGCTACACCTTC	CASSPFRQGYGYTF
TRBV12-3/TRBV12-4	14	TRBJ2-1	TRBD2	NA	TGTGCCAGCACGGCGCTAGCGGTATGGGATGAGCAGTTCTTC	CASTALAVWDEQFF
TRBV14	15	TRBJ2-7	NA	medium-sized	TGTGCCAGCAGCCTCCCGGGACAATGGCCTGTCGAGCAGTACTTC	CASSLPGQWPVEQYF
TRBV6-1	16	TRBJ2-1	TRBD2	few	TGTGCCAGCAGTGAATGGGGTAGCGGGAGGTCGAATGAGCAGTTCTTC	CASSEWGSGRSNEQFF
TRBV28	14	TRBJ1-2	NA	few	TGTGCCAGCAGTTTATGGGGGCCTAACTATGGCTACACCTTC	CASSLWGPNYGYTF
TRBV5-1	13	TRBJ2-2	NA	NA	TGCGCCAGCAGCGAGGGGTTCACCGGGGAGCTGTTTTTT	CASSEGFTGELFF
TRBV7-8	16	TRBJ2-7	TRBD2	NA	TGTGCCAGCAGCTTAGCTTATAGCGGGGCTAACTACGAGCAGTACTTC	CASSLAYSGANYEQYF
TRBV20-1	13	TRBJ1-1	NA	NA	TGCAGTGCTAGGTTCAGGGGGAACACTGAAGCTTTCTTT	CSARFRGNTEAFF
TRBV18	15	TRBJ2-7	TRBD1	NA	TGTGCCAGCTCACAGGGGACAGGGGGAAGCTACGAGCAGTACTTC	CASSQGTGGSYEQYF
TRBV27	15	TRBJ1-1	NA	NA	TGTGCCAGCAGTCCCAGGACAGCACCAAACACTGAAGCTTTCTTT	CASSPRTAPNTEAFF
TRBV5-1	14	TRBJ1-1	NA	NA	TGCGCCAGCAGCTTGGAACCATCAGGCACTGAAGCTTTCTTT	CASSLEPSGTEAFF
TRBV6-1	13	TRBJ1-2	NA	few	TGTGCCAGCAGTAGCCGAACCGAGTATGGCTACACCTTC	CASSSRTEYGYTF
TRBV30	14	TRBJ1-4	NA	NA	TGTGCCTGGAGTGGGAGACAGACCGATGAAAAACTGTTTTTT	CAWSGRQTDEKLFF
TRBV4-1	15	TRBJ2-5	NA	many	TGCGCCAGCAGCCAAGATCCCGGAGGGGCGGAGACCCAGTACTTC	CASSQDPGGAETQYF
TRBV27	17	TRBJ2-5	TRBD2	few	TGTGCCAGCACTACAAGGTGGGGCCGGACTAGCCCTCGAACCCAGTACTTC	CASTTRWGRTSPRTQYF
TRBV28	15	TRBJ2-5	NA	NA	TGTGCCAGCAGACTATCGGGGCACAGCCAAGAGACCCAGTACTTC	CASRLSGHSQETQYF
TRBV20-1	15	TRBJ1-2	TRBD1	NA	TGCAGTGCTAGAACTTTGACAGGGCGTTATTATGGCTACACCTTC	CSARTLTGRYYGYTF
TRBV30	12	TRBJ1-2	NA	medium-sized	TGTGCCTGGAGTCCCTATGGCTATGGCTACACCTTC	CAWSPYGYGYTF
TRBV19	17	TRBJ1-1	NA	medium-sized	TGTGCCAGTAGCCCCCTCCCATTTAGCGGGAGTGGCACTGAAGCTTTCTTT	CASSPLPFSGSGTEAFF
TRBV12-3/TRBV12-4	17	TRBJ2-1	TRBD2	medium-sized	TGTGCCAGCAGTTTTGGAACCGGGACTAGCGGTTACAATGAGCAGTTCTTC	CASSFGTGTSGYNEQFF
TRBV6-1	16	TRBJ2-3	NA	NA	TGTGCCAGCAGCTCGGAACAGGGACTGAGAACAGATACGCAGTATTTT	CASSSEQGLRTDTQYF
TRBV5-1	14	TRBJ2-4	TRBD1	many	TGCGCCAGCAGGCCCGGGACAGGGGAGAACATTCAGTACTTC	CASRPGTGENIQYF
TRBV5-1	16	TRBJ2-2	TRBD1	NA	TGCGCCAGCAGCCCGACCGGGACAGGGATCCCCGGGGAGCTGTTTTTT	CASSPTGTGIPGELFF
TRBV7-9	13	TRBJ1-3	NA	many	TGTGCCAGCAGCTTAGCGGGGGGGGACACCATATATTTT	CASSLAGGDTIYF
TRBV6-1	16	TRBJ1-5	TRBD1	few	TGTGCCAGCAGTTCCATCGGACAGGGGAAAAATCAGCCCCAGCATTTT	CASSSIGQGKNQPQHF
TRBV27	11	TRBJ1-3	NA	medium-sized	TGTGCCAGCAGTTTATGCAACACCATATATTTT	CASSLCNTIYF
TRBV28	18	TRBJ1-6	TRBD1	few	TGTGCCAGCAGTTTATCCCTTCGACAGGGGCCAAGTAGTTCACCCCTCCACTTT	CASSLSLRQGPSSSPLHF
TRBV19	14	TRBJ2-3	TRBD2	few	TGTGCTGCGGCGAGCGGGGCGGGTCCAGATACGCAGTATTTT	CAAASGAGPDTQYF
TRBV5-1	15	TRBJ2-2	TRBD1	NA	TGCGCCAGCAGCGAGGACAGGGGGAACACCGGGGAGCTGTTTTTT	CASSEDRGNTGELFF
TRBV20-1	17	TRBJ2-1	TRBD2	once	TGCAGTGCTAGAGATGCTAAGCGGGACCATTCCTACAATGAGCAGTTCTTC	CSARDAKRDHSYNEQFF
TRBV3-1	15	TRBJ2-3	TRBD2	once	TGTGCCAGCAGCCAAACGAGCGGGAGGTGGTATATGCAGTATTTT	CASSQTSGRWYMQYF
TRBV2	15	TRBJ2-7	TRBD2	medium-sized	TGTGCCAGCAGTGAACAAGCGGGAGAGTCGGAAGAGCAGTACTTC	CASSEQAGESEEQYF
TRBV30	14	TRBJ2-7	TRBD1	NA	TGTGCCTGGAGTCCAGGGGGCGCAATTTCCGAGCAGTACTTC	CAWSPGGAISEQYF